A single T cell receptor beta chain is shown here with its context. Its antigen is as yet unknown. Losses at the gene ends were 4 bases for V and 8 bases for J; bases not matched to a gene: 17. Germline V CDR1 and CDR2: SGDLS, YYNGEE. CDR3 length: 17 amino acids. Researchers made TCR cDNA using 5'RACE template switching, and this step added a universal primer site and UMIs. In TCRdb, the 5' RACE reads were re-called with MiXCR into one record per CDR3 protein. The sample consists of about 360,000 distinct CDR3 sequences, under 7.5% of them appearing once. The data derive from a study of T cells after yellow fever vaccination. Study results and limitations: Although the secondary response was weaker, it peaked faster, at day 5 versus 15.

The chain is built from TRBV9 and TRBJ1-2; 10 positions match TRBD1. The clonotype was recovered from a man aged 30-40 years who received the YFV17D yellow fever vaccine. The source material was PBMCs, sampled 5 days after the yellow fever booster vaccination. The CDR3 is CASSSYGGGQGFLGYTF. For the CDR3, the DNA is TGTGCCAGCAGCTCCTACGGGGGGGGACAGGGGTTTCTAGGCTACACCTTC.